Each of the 18 T cell receptor beta chains below was sequenced from the same sample in a study of blood T cell repertoires in COVID-19. Here immunoSEQ multiplex PCR was the method, and the copy in TCRdb shows in-frame clones only, minus some. Of a few hundred thousand clones listed, 88% were seen once; the top ten hold approximately 0.7%. The sample comprised peripheral blood. These receptor sequences come from a human donor in a cohort sampled during active COVID-19.

The J gene is TRBJ2-7, the V gene TRBV4-1; TRBD1 matches at 8 bases. Unmatched junction bases numbered 9, after V lost 2 bases and J lost 0 bases. Germline assignment: CDR1 MGHRA and CDR2 YSYEKL. This CDR3 region has 17 residues. In nucleotides, the CDR3 is TGCGCCAGCAGCCAATTCGACAGGGGCTTCAACTCCTACGAGCAGTACTTC. The encoded protein is CASSQFDRGFNSYEQYF.

The chain recombines TRBV2 with TRBJ1-4, with 7 bases aligning to TRBD1. CDR3 size: 13 residues. The junction had 1 base not matched to a gene; V was cut back by 5 bases and J by 4 bases. CDR1 SNHLY and CDR2 FYNNEI come from the germline V gene. CDR3: CASSPGGNEKLFF. The DNA for the CDR3 is TGTGCCAGCAGTCCAGGGGGTAATGAAAAACTGTTTTTT.

CDR3 loop: CATSDRNRGGGDEQYF. CDR3 in DNA: TGTGCCACCAGTGACAGAAACAGGGGGGGTGGCGACGAGCAGTACTTC. The chain recombines TRBV24-1 with TRBJ2-7; D may be TRBD1 (8 bases). CDR3 length: 16 residues. V was shortened by 4 bases and J by 5 bases, with 20 bases between the two germline ends. CDR1 and CDR2 (germline): KGHDR, SFDVKD.

The rearrangement uses TRBV2 and TRBJ2-1; the match to TRBD2 covers 11 bases. Germline CDR1 is SNHLY and CDR2 is FYNNEI. The CDR3 loop spans 16 amino acids. With V trimmed by 6 bases and J by 0 bases, 4 bases remained unmatched. CDR3 protein: CASRLTSGASYNEQFF. CDR3 DNA sequence: TGTGCCAGCAGATTGACTAGCGGGGCCTCCTACAATGAGCAGTTCTTC.

This chain uses TRBV7-2 with TRBJ2-7, with 8 positions matching TRBD1. The CDR3 sequence is 14 residues long. Germline CDR1 is SGHTA and CDR2 is FQGNSA. Unmatched junction bases numbered 6, after V lost 4 bases and J lost 4 bases. As DNA, the CDR3 is TGTGCCAGCAGCTACCGGACAGGGCGGTACGAGCAGTACTTC. Translated, it gives CASSYRTGRYEQYF.

The chain links TRBV9 to TRBJ2-5; 7 positions match TRBD2. The V gene end was trimmed by 0 bases and the J gene end by 5 bases; junction bases not matched to a gene: 4. CDR3 length: 14 amino acids. Germline V gene sequence: CDR1 SGDLS, CDR2 YYNGEE. The CDR3, as DNA: TGTGCCAGCAGCGTAGGGGGGAGGGAGGAGACCCAGTACTTC. The encoded protein is CASSVGGREETQYF.

V gene TRBV9 combines with J gene TRBJ2-7; 8 bases align to TRBD1. This CDR3 is 14 amino acids long. The germline gives CDR1 SGDLS, CDR2 YYNGEE. Unmatched junction bases numbered 7, after V lost 4 bases and J lost 4 bases. The CDR3 DNA reads TGTGCCAGCAGCTCCGAGACAGGGGTTTACGAGCAGTACTTC. As protein: CASSSETGVYEQYF. Supplemented by reference TRBV9 and TRBJ2-7, the full variable domain reads DSGVTQTPKHLITATGQRVTLRCSPRSGDLSVYWYQQSLDQGLQFLIQYYNGEERAKGNILERFSAQQFPDLHSELNLSSLELGDSALYFCASSSETGVYEQYFGPGTRLTVT.

V usage is TRBV6-2 or TRBV6-3 and J usage is TRBJ2-7, with D perhaps matching TRBD2 (5 bases). V was cut by 3 bases and J by 1 base, with 13 bases left in between. This CDR3 spans 15 amino acids. Looked up from germline, CDR1 is MNHEY and CDR2 is SVGEGT. Here the CDR3 DNA reads TGTGCCAGCAGTTATGGGAGTACCCTATCCTACGAGCAGTACTTC. Protein: CASSYGSTLSYEQYF.

This clone came up a few times. V and J are TRBV18 and TRBJ2-7; D is perhaps TRBD2 (7 bases). Germline-derived CDR1 and CDR2 are KGHSH and LQKENI. The CDR3 sequence is 14 residues long. Trimming shortened V by 1 base and J by 6 bases, and 13 bases separated the two germline ends. CDR3 in DNA: TGTGCCAGCTCACCACAGGAGGGGGAGGGCGAGCAGTACTTC. Encoded protein: CASSPQEGEGEQYF.

The chain employs TRBV6-5 and TRBJ1-1; D not certain. V shed 6 bases and J shed 8 bases, with 10 bases lying between them. The CDR3 consists of 11 residues. Germline values: CDR1 MNHEY, CDR2 SVGAGI. CDR3 amino acids: CASRHIYEAFF. The CDR3 DNA reads TGTGCCAGCAGACACATATACGAAGCTTTCTTT.

The J gene is TRBJ1-4, the V gene TRBV7-6; TRBD1 might be the D (5 bases). V gave up 1 base and J gave up 8 bases, with 11 bases separating them. The CDR3 contains 14 residues. The germline V gene has CDR1 SGHVS and CDR2 FNYEAQ. The CDR3 protein is CASSLGGRAEKLFF. The CDR3 bases are TGTGCCAGCAGCTTAGGAGGCAGGGCAGAAAAACTGTTTTTT.

The CDR3 sequence: CASSPRETEQFF. Written as DNA, the CDR3 is TGTGCCAGCTCACCCCGGGAGACTGAGCAGTTCTTC. The V gene is TRBV18, the J gene TRBJ2-1; D may be TRBD2 (6 bases). This CDR3 is 12 amino acids long. The germline CDR1 and CDR2 sequences are KGHSH and LQKENI. Trimming took 3 bases from V and 9 from J, leaving 9 bases between them.

The chain links TRBV7-9 to TRBJ1-6, with D maybe TRBD1 (5 bases). The CDR3 sequence is 14 residues long. Germline CDR1 is SEHNR and CDR2 is FQNEAQ (reference sequence). The germline V and J ends were trimmed by 4 bases and 6 bases, with 10 bases remaining between them. CDR3 nucleotide sequence: TGTGCCAGCAGCTCGACAGCCCCTAATTCACCCCTCCACTTT. This gives the protein CASSSTAPNSPLHF.

The chain has TRBV28 and TRBJ2-1, with a possible D match to TRBD1 (6 bases). V was clipped by 5 bases and J by 1 base, with 15 bases between them. The CDR3 spans 16 residues. CDR1 and CDR2 from the germline V gene are MDHEN and SYDVKM. The CDR3 spells CASSHTGTYSYNEQFF. The CDR3 DNA sequence: TGTGCCAGCAGTCATACCGGGACATATTCCTACAATGAGCAGTTCTTC. The full variable domain, completed using reference TRBV28 and TRBJ2-1, is DVKVTQSSRYLVKRTGEKVFLECVQDMDHENMFWYRQDPGLGLRLIYFSYDVKMKEKGDIPEGYSVSREKKERFSLILESASTNQTSMYLCASSHTGTYSYNEQFFGPGTRLTVL.

J is TRBJ2-7 and V is TRBV28; 8 positions match TRBD1. Germline V gene sequence: CDR1 MDHEN, CDR2 SYDVKM. V lost 6 bases and J lost 3; bases outside the gene matches: 7. The CDR3 extends over 14 amino acids. DNA of the CDR3: TGTGCCAGCAGACGCCGGACAGGGAGCTACGAGCAGTACTTC. It encodes CASRRRTGSYEQYF.

The gene calls are TRBV19 and TRBJ2-3; TRBD1 is a possible D gene (6 bases). The CDR3 has 13 residues. The V end was cut by 10 bases, the J end by 5 bases, with 16 bases between. Germline-derived CDR1 and CDR2 are LNHDA and SQIVND (reference sequence). The DNA of the CDR3 is TGTGCCACCAGAGGGGGACCCCGAGATACGCAGTATTTT. This codes for CATRGGPRDTQYF.

The V and J genes are TRBV28 and TRBJ2-6; 7 bases are a match to TRBD1. With V trimmed by 0 bases and J by 2 bases, 13 bases remained unmatched. This CDR3 has 20 amino acids. From germline, CDR1 is MDHEN and CDR2 SYDVKM. As DNA, the CDR3 is TGTGCCAGCAGTTTATGGTTACGAGGGACAGAACTAACTGGGGCCAACGTCCTGACTTTC. Its translation: CASSLWLRGTELTGANVLTF.

The genes are TRBV7-2 and TRBJ2-7; 10 nucleotides match TRBD1. After removal of 5 bases from V and 4 bases from J, the junction contained 5 bases not matched to a gene. There are 14 residues in the CDR3. Germline V gene lookup returns CDR1 SGHTA and CDR2 FQGNSA. In DNA, the CDR3 is TGTGCCAGCAGCCCCGGGACAGGGGTATACGAGCAGTACTTC. Amino acids: CASSPGTGVYEQYF.